The rows below give T cell receptor beta chains drawn from one sample of a study of T cell responses to AZD1222 COVID-19 vaccine. Method: immunoSEQ multiplex PCR; TCRdb's copy keeps in-frame clones and lacks some. Of about 270,000 clones in the sample, almost 95% were seen once. Specimen: peripheral blood, collected 28 days after the second AZD1222 dose. These receptors were collected from an adult who received the AZD1222 COVID-19 vaccine. CDR3s include the opening cysteine and the closing phenylalanine or tryptophan. A D gene is named only where the DNA matches it firmly. Part of the rows lack a size; the others show once, few, many or a class for expanded clones.

V	size	D	J	CDR3	DNA
TRBV30	NA	NA	TRBJ2-7	CAWSVNHGAIYEQYF	TGTGCCTGGAGTGTAAACCACGGGGCGATCTACGAGCAGTACTTC
TRBV28	NA	NA	TRBJ2-2	CASSQDVVPTGELFF	TGTGCCAGCAGTCAGGACGTCGTACCCACCGGGGAGCTGTTTTTT
TRBV10-2	NA	NA	TRBJ1-4	CASSDTATNEKLFF	TGCGCCAGCAGTGACACAGCAACTAATGAAAAACTGTTTTTT
TRBV28	once	TRBD2	TRBJ2-7	CASSSIAGAYEQYF	TGTGCCAGCAGTTCAATAGCGGGGGCCTACGAGCAGTACTTC
TRBV27	NA	NA	TRBJ1-6	CASSLTAFLYNSPLHF	TGTGCCAGCAGTTTAACGGCTTTCCTTTATAATTCACCCCTCCACTTT
TRBV18	NA	NA	TRBJ1-2	CASSPTQGEGYTF	TGTGCCAGCTCACCTACTCAGGGTGAAGGCTACACCTTC
TRBV10-1	NA	TRBD1	TRBJ1-6	CASSESGTGHSPLHF	TGCGCCAGCAGTGAGTCCGGGACAGGCCATTCACCCCTCCACTTT
TRBV4-1	NA	NA	TRBJ2-3	CASSVGPGADTQYF	TGCGCCAGCAGCGTGGGACCGGGGGCAGATACGCAGTATTTT
TRBV27	NA	NA	TRBJ1-5	CASSLSSGSNQPQHF	TGTGCCAGCAGTTTATCGAGCGGTAGCAATCAGCCCCAGCATTTT
TRBV2	NA	NA	TRBJ1-2	CASSDIYGYTF	TGTGCCAGCAGTGACATCTATGGCTACACCTTC
TRBV28	NA	TRBD1	TRBJ1-1	CASSWGQGSGTEAFF	TGTGCCAGCAGTTGGGGACAGGGGAGCGGGACTGAAGCTTTCTTT
TRBV7-3	NA	TRBD1	TRBJ1-5	CASSETGGQPQHF	TGTGCCAGCAGTGAGACAGGGGGGCAGCCCCAGCATTTT
TRBV28	NA	NA	TRBJ1-2	CASSLGSWSYTF	TGTGCCAGCAGTTTAGGCAGCTGGAGCTACACCTTC
TRBV7-9	NA	NA	TRBJ2-7	CASSLARDRDEQYF	TGTGCCAGCAGCTTAGCGAGGGATAGGGACGAGCAGTACTTC
TRBV4-3	NA	NA	TRBJ2-3	CASSQEPTMGTDTQYF	TGCGCCAGCAGCCAAGAGCCGACTATGGGCACAGATACGCAGTATTTT
TRBV9	once	TRBD1	TRBJ1-2	CASSVGDRAEGYTF	TGTGCCAGCAGCGTAGGGGACAGGGCAGAGGGCTACACCTTC
TRBV7-6	once	TRBD2	TRBJ2-1	CASSSHRGRRVNEQFF	TGTGCCAGCAGCTCACACCGCGGGAGACGGGTCAATGAGCAGTTCTTC
TRBV10-3	NA	TRBD2	TRBJ2-1	CAISGAGPHYNEQFF	TGTGCCATCAGTGGAGCGGGACCCCACTACAATGAGCAGTTCTTC
TRBV27	NA	NA	TRBJ1-5	CASSRVGPNQPQHF	TGTGCCAGCAGTAGAGTTGGACCCAATCAGCCCCAGCATTTT
TRBV19	NA	NA	TRBJ2-3	CASSIDPSTDTQYF	TGTGCCAGTAGTATAGACCCTTCCACAGATACGCAGTATTTT
TRBV9	NA	NA	TRBJ1-2	CASSPQLGGLYGYTF	TGTGCCAGCAGCCCCCAGCTTGGGGGGCTTTATGGCTACACCTTC
TRBV10-3	NA	NA	TRBJ2-7	CAISDPRQAYEQYF	TGTGCCATCAGTGACCCCCGGCAGGCCTACGAGCAGTACTTC
TRBV20-1	NA	NA	TRBJ1-2	CSAWGGGGYTF	TGCAGTGCGTGGGGGGGCGGCGGCTACACCTTC
TRBV11-2	NA	TRBD1	TRBJ1-2	CASSSRGQAVWGGYTF	TGTGCCAGCAGCTCCAGGGGACAGGCCGTGTGGGGGGGCTACACCTTC
TRBV6-2/TRBV6-3	NA	NA	TRBJ2-3	CASSPGGADTQYF	TGTGCCAGCAGTCCCGGGGGAGCAGATACGCAGTATTTT
TRBV2	NA	NA	TRBJ1-1	CASTVGQLNTEAFF	TGTGCCAGCACCGTTGGACAGTTAAACACTGAAGCTTTCTTT
TRBV7-9	NA	TRBD1	TRBJ2-7	CATEAWDRGFSYEQYF	TGTGCCACCGAAGCTTGGGACAGGGGCTTCTCCTACGAGCAGTACTTC
TRBV2	NA	TRBD2	TRBJ2-5	CASSERLAGGETQYF	TGTGCCAGCAGTGAGAGGCTAGCGGGGGGTGAGACCCAGTACTTC
TRBV7-9	NA	NA	TRBJ1-2	CASSEGGGYGHTF	TGTGCCAGCAGCGAAGGGGGGGGCTATGGCCACACCTTC
TRBV5-4	NA	NA	TRBJ2-1	CASSLENEQFF	TGTGCCAGCAGCTTGGAGAATGAGCAGTTCTTC
TRBV13	once	NA	TRBJ1-3	CASSPAGSGNTIYF	TGTGCCAGCAGCCCGGCAGGGTCTGGAAACACCATATATTTT
TRBV5-1	NA	NA	TRBJ2-1	CASSPDGYNEQFF	TGCGCCAGCAGTCCTGACGGGTACAATGAGCAGTTCTTC
TRBV20-1	NA	NA	TRBJ2-7	CSASIGYSYEQYF	TGCAGTGCTAGTATCGGTTACTCCTACGAGCAGTACTTC
TRBV5-1	NA	NA	TRBJ2-1	CASSDGTSSYNEQFF	TGCGCCAGCAGCGACGGGACAAGCTCCTACAATGAGCAGTTCTTC
TRBV18	NA	NA	TRBJ1-1	CASSPPSHGNTEAFF	TGTGCCAGCTCACCACCGTCGCACGGGAACACTGAAGCTTTCTTT
TRBV28	NA	NA	TRBJ1-5	CASSLRGQPQHF	TGTGCCAGCAGTTTACGGGGGCAGCCCCAGCATTTT
TRBV27	NA	NA	TRBJ2-2	CASRRVPNTGELFF	TGTGCCAGCAGGCGAGTCCCGAACACCGGGGAGCTGTTTTTT
TRBV7-3	NA	NA	TRBJ1-1	CASSPGGNTEAFF	TGTGCCAGCAGTCCGGGGGGGAACACTGAAGCTTTCTTT
TRBV30	NA	TRBD2	TRBJ2-3	CAWSGTSYTDTQYF	TGTGCCTGGAGTGGGACTAGTTACACAGATACGCAGTATTTT
TRBV11-1	NA	NA	TRBJ2-7	CASSLGGAEQYF	TGTGCCAGCAGCTTAGGGGGGGCCGAGCAGTACTTC
TRBV7-2	NA	TRBD2	TRBJ2-7	CASSVTSGGIYEQYF	TGTGCCAGCAGCGTAACTAGCGGGGGGATCTACGAGCAGTACTTC
TRBV5-6	NA	NA	TRBJ1-2	CASSPRGNYGYTF	TGTGCCAGCAGCCCTCGGGGGAACTATGGCTACACCTTC
TRBV19	NA	NA	TRBJ1-6	CASSSLRGVDNSPLHF	TGTGCCAGTAGTAGTCTGCGAGGGGTCGATAATTCACCCCTCCACTTT
TRBV6-5	NA	TRBD1	TRBJ2-2	CASSYRDSNTGELFF	TGTGCCAGCAGTTACCGGGACAGCAACACCGGGGAGCTGTTTTTT
TRBV6-6	NA	NA	TRBJ2-3	CASSLTFRTANTDTQYF	TGTGCCAGCAGTCTGACGTTCCGGACAGCTAACACAGATACGCAGTATTTT